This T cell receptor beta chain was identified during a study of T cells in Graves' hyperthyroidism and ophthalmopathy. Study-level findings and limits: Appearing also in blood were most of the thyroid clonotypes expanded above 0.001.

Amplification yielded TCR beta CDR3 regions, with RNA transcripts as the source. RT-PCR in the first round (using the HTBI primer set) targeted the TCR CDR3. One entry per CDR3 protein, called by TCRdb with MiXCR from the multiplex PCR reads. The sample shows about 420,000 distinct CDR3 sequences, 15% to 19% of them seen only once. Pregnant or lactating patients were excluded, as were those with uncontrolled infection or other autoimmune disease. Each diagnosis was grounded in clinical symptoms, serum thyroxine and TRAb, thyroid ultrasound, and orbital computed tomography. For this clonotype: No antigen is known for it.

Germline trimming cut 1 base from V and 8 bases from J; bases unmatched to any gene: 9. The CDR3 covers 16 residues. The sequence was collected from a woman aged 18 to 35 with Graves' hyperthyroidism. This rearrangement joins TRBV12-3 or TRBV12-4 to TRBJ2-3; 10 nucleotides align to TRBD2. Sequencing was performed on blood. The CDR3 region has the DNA TGTGCCAGCAGTTTAGGGTCGCGACTAGCGGGTGTTACGCAGTATTTT. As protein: CASSLGSRLAGVTQYF.